This T cell receptor beta chain was documented in a study of PD-1 blockade in classical Hodgkin lymphoma. Study in general: The nivolumab dose that patients received was 3 mg/kg, given intravenously every 2 weeks. Study-level findings and limits: Before treatment, complete responders showed about the same diversity as newly diagnosed patients. Nivolumab initiation under 1 year post-ASCT meant exclusion.

After autologous stem cell transplantation all patients relapsed, and prior brentuximab vedotin exposure differed between cohorts. Patients' outcomes at their best amounted to complete response, partial response or progressive disease. Assay: immunoSEQ multiplex PCR; the TCRdb copy retains only in-frame clones and omits some. This sample yields about 98,000 clones, of which roughly 89% are seen a single time; 2.5% to 3.5% belongs to the top ten. Trimming stripped 4 bases from V and 4 bases from J, with 9 bases between. Per the germline V gene, CDR1 is SGHNT and CDR2 is YYREEE (reference sequence). CDR3 length equals 14 residues. In regard to this clone: Its specificity is not known.

Material: peripheral blood mononuclear cells (PBMCs), obtained at baseline. The receptor was isolated from a human donor with classical Hodgkin lymphoma. The chain has TRBV5-4 and TRBJ2-6; the D is unclear. The CDR3 DNA sequence: TGTGCCAGCAGCCAAGCTGAGGGGGCCAACGTCCTGACTTTC. The encoded protein is CASSQAEGANVLTF.